Presented here are 21 T cell receptor beta chains from one specimen sequenced in a study of blood T cell repertoires in COVID-19. The method was immunoSEQ multiplex PCR; TCRdb's version includes in-frame clones alone and lacks a portion of them. Of around 100,000 clones listed, approximately 86% are singletons. Sequencing used peripheral blood. These receptors came from a man older than 75 with acute or convalescent COVID-19.

The chain joins TRBV27 to TRBJ1-6, with D possibly matching TRBD1 (5 bases). The germline CDR1 and CDR2 sequences are MNHEY and SMNVEV (reference sequence). Trimming cost V 3 bases and J 10 bases, with 16 bases left between them. The CDR3 length is 15 residues. In nucleotides, the CDR3 is TGTGCCAGCAGTTTCGACGGCGGTTCAGGGTCACCCCTCCACTTT. Its protein product is CASSFDGGSGSPLHF.

The chain links TRBV19 to TRBJ2-7; 11 bases map to TRBD1. This CDR3 is built from 16 residues. V was clipped by 4 bases and J by 3 bases; unmatched bases: 8. Germline V gene data show CDR1 as LNHDA and CDR2 as SQIVND (reference sequence). CDR3 amino acids: CASSTTGTGGFYEQYF. The CDR3 DNA follows: TGTGCCAGTAGTACCACCGGGACAGGGGGATTCTACGAGCAGTACTTC.

The J gene is TRBJ2-1, the V gene TRBV6-2 or TRBV6-3; 11 bases are shared with TRBD2. V lost 6 bases and J lost 7; bases outside the gene matches: 8. The CDR3 extends over 15 amino acids. Looked up from germline, CDR1 is MNHEY and CDR2 is SVGEGT. The CDR3 reads CASSQTSGAWNEQFF. The CDR3 DNA reads as TGTGCCAGCAGCCAGACTAGCGGGGCCTGGAATGAGCAGTTCTTC.

CDR3 DNA sequence: TGTGCCAGCAGCCTTTGGGTGCGGGGCGGCGGCTCTGGAAACACCATATATTTT. It is translated as CASSLWVRGGGSGNTIYF. The chain links TRBV28 to TRBJ1-3; a weak D match, TRBD1 (5 bases). The CDR3 is 18 residues long. V gave up 6 bases and J gave up 0 bases, with 21 bases separating them. CDR1 and CDR2 from the germline V gene are MDHEN and SYDVKM.

The CDR3 DNA sequence: TGTGCCACCAGCAGAGACCCCGGACAGATCTCTGGAAACACCATATATTTT. Translated, it gives CATSRDPGQISGNTIYF. The rearrangement joins TRBV15 to TRBJ1-3; the D gene is possibly TRBD1 (6 bases). Germline V gene lookup returns CDR1 LNHNV and CDR2 YYDKDF (reference sequence). This CDR3 is 17 amino acids long. Trimming cost V 0 bases and J 0 bases, with 12 bases left between them.

The chain is built from TRBV24-1 and TRBJ2-3, with 7 bases lining up with TRBD1. The CDR3 is 15 amino acids. Germline CDR1 is KGHDR and CDR2 is SFDVKD. The V gene end was trimmed by 3 bases and the J gene end by 4 bases; junction bases not matched to a gene: 6. CDR3 sequence reads: CATSDQGGLADTQYF. The DNA for the CDR3 is TGTGCCACCAGTGATCAAGGGGGCTTGGCAGATACGCAGTATTTT.

This clone was seen a few times. The rearrangement joins TRBV10-3 to TRBJ1-6; tentatively, D is TRBD1 (6 bases). Trimming removed 7 bases at V and 5 bases at J, with 9 bases between. Looked up from germline, CDR1 is ENHRY and CDR2 is SYGVKD. CDR3 length: 13 residues. The CDR3, as DNA: TGTGCCATCACAGGGACAAATAATTCACCCCTCCACTTT. This codes for CAITGTNNSPLHF.

This clone occurred once. The V gene is TRBV5-4, the J gene TRBJ1-1, with 10 positions matching TRBD1. The CDR3 has 16 amino acids. V was pared by 6 bases and J by 0 bases, with 8 bases of the junction left unmatched. Looked up from germline, CDR1 is SGHNT and CDR2 is YYREEE (reference sequence). CDR3 in DNA: TGTGCCAGCATCCGGACAGGGGGTAACCTGAACACTGAAGCTTTCTTT. This codes for CASIRTGGNLNTEAFF.

This chain joins TRBV6-5 and TRBJ2-7; D may be TRBD2 (6 bases). V was pared by 6 bases and J by 3 bases, with 18 bases between. The CDR3 is 15 residues long. The germline V gene has CDR1 MNHEY and CDR2 SVGAGI. This CDR3 reads CASRREENVNYEQYF. Written as DNA, the CDR3 is TGTGCCAGCAGGAGGGAGGAAAACGTGAACTACGAGCAGTACTTC.

The rearrangement joins TRBV23-1 to TRBJ2-5; 10 bases map to TRBD1. TRBV23-1 carries the ORF label, with uncertain function. The junction had 13 bases not matched to a gene; V was cut back by 4 bases and J by 5 bases. This CDR3 is built from 17 residues. This chain's CDR3 is CASSRIAVTGGDETQYF. In nucleotides, the CDR3 is TGCGCCAGCAGTCGCATAGCTGTGACAGGGGGCGACGAGACCCAGTACTTC.

The DNA for the CDR3 is TGTGCCAGCAGTACCCGGGACAGGGCTATCGATGAGCAGTTCTTC. Encoded protein: CASSTRDRAIDEQFF. The rearrangement links TRBV6-5 to TRBJ2-1, with TRBD1 matching 9 bases. Germline trimming cut 5 bases from V and 8 bases from J; bases unmatched to any gene: 10. The CDR3 totals 15 residues. The germline V gene encodes CDR1 MNHEY and CDR2 SVGAGI.

V is TRBV3-1 (or the pseudogene TRBV3-2) and J is TRBJ2-2, with 7 bases identical to TRBD2. This CDR3 contains 15 residues. V was clipped by 4 bases and J by 7 bases; unmatched bases: 9. Germline lookup yields CDR1 LGHDT and CDR2 YNNKEL (reference sequence). The CDR3 protein is CASSPWEGRGGELFF. The CDR3 DNA follows: TGTGCCAGCAGCCCCTGGGAGGGGAGGGGCGGGGAGCTGTTTTTT.

The J gene is TRBJ1-1, the V gene TRBV28, with D possibly being TRBD1 (6 bases). Germline CDR1 MDHEN, CDR2 SYDVKM. The CDR3 runs 16 residues. Trimming removed 3 bases from V and 1 base from J, with 15 bases in between. The CDR3 loop reads CASSFLAGASNTEAFF. For the CDR3, the DNA is TGTGCCAGCAGTTTCCTGGCAGGGGCCTCGAACACTGAAGCTTTCTTT.

This chain uses TRBV6-2 or TRBV6-3 with TRBJ1-1; 10 positions agree with TRBD1. The V gene's germline CDR1 is MNHEY and CDR2 SVGEGT. J gave up 6 bases and V 5 bases, and 9 bases lay outside the gene matches. This CDR3 comprises 15 residues. The DNA for the CDR3 is TGTGCCAGCAGTACCCCGGGACAGGGGACCCCTGAAGCTTTCTTT. Protein: CASSTPGQGTPEAFF.

The V and J genes are TRBV19 and TRBJ2-7; D is possibly TRBD2 (5 bases). The V end lost 1 base, the J end lost 1 base, and 11 bases lay between the germline ends. The CDR3 is 15 amino acids. Germline lookup yields CDR1 LNHDA and CDR2 SQIVND (reference sequence). The CDR3 DNA reads TGTGCCAGTAGTATAGGTGGAGGCACTTCCTACGAGCAGTACTTC. Amino acids: CASSIGGGTSYEQYF. The full variable domain, its missing parts supplied by reference TRBV19 and TRBJ2-7, is DGGITQSPKYLFRKEGQNVTLSCEQNLNHDAMYWYRQDPGQGLRLIYYSQIVNDFQKGDIAEGYSVSREKKESFPLTVTSAQKNPTAFYLCASSIGGGTSYEQYFGPGTRLTVT.

The rearrangement joins TRBV19 to TRBJ2-1; 9 bases line up with TRBD2. Germline loops: CDR1 LNHDA, CDR2 SQIVND (reference sequence). The J segment lost 2 bases and the V segment lost 6 bases, leaving 5 bases of the junction unmatched. CDR3 size: 15 residues. This chain's CDR3 is CASSPGLAPYNEQFF. CDR3 bases: TGTGCCAGTAGCCCGGGACTAGCCCCCTACAATGAGCAGTTCTTC.

This chain uses TRBV28 with TRBJ2-7; D is uncertain. CDR3 length equals 14 residues. V lost 5 bases and J 1 base, leaving 12 bases between the germline ends. Germline V lookup: CDR1 MDHEN, CDR2 SYDVKM. CDR3: CASSQTGGSYEQYF. The DNA for the CDR3 is TGTGCCAGCAGTCAGACCGGCGGATCCTACGAGCAGTACTTC.

The rearrangement links TRBV27 to TRBJ2-3, with 14 bases matching TRBD2. Germline V CDR1 and CDR2: MNHEY, SMNVEV (reference sequence). This CDR3 contains 17 residues. Trimming took 3 bases from V and 3 from J; bases not matched to a gene: 5. The CDR3 DNA reads as TGTGCCAGCAGTTTCAAGACTAGCGGGAGGGCTACAGATACGCAGTATTTT. This gives the protein CASSFKTSGRATDTQYF.

The V and J genes are TRBV5-4 and TRBJ1-4; D gene unclear. V lost 0 bases to trimming and J lost 8 bases, with 11 bases between them. This CDR3 contains 14 residues. From germline, CDR1 is SGHNT and CDR2 YYREEE (reference sequence). In DNA, the CDR3 is TGTGCCAGCAGCTTGGACGGGATCGGGGAAAAACTGTTTTTT. Its translation: CASSLDGIGEKLFF.

This chain joins TRBV9 and TRBJ2-7; 14 positions agree with TRBD2. The CDR3 is 17 amino acids. CDR1 and CDR2 (germline): SGDLS, YYNGEE. V lost 4 bases to trimming and J lost 7 bases; unmatched junction nucleotides: 13. CDR3 in amino acids: CASSPRQGLAGVGEQYF. DNA of the CDR3: TGTGCCAGCAGCCCCCGACAGGGACTAGCGGGAGTGGGTGAGCAGTACTTC. The full variable domain, with the rest looked up from reference TRBV9 and TRBJ2-7, is DSGVTQTPKHLITATGQRVTLRCSPRSGDLSVYWYQQSLDQGLQFLIQYYNGEERAKGNILERFSAQQFPDLHSELNLSSLELGDSALYFCASSPRQGLAGVGEQYFGPGTRLTVT.

The chain links TRBV5-5 to TRBJ1-6, with 8 nucleotides matching TRBD1. Germline V gene data show CDR1 as SGHKS and CDR2 as YYEKEE (reference sequence). With V trimmed by 0 bases and J by 8 bases, 10 bases remained unmatched. The CDR3 is made up of 17 amino acids. The CDR3 coding sequence is TGTGCCAGCAGCTTGGCATATATGACAGGGGTTCATTCACCCCTCCACTTT. This gives the protein CASSLAYMTGVHSPLHF.